One and the same sample provided the 2 T cell receptor beta chains below, sequenced in a study of neurological immune-mediated disorders. Each CDR3 protein gets one entry after TCRdb re-called the 5' RACE reads with MiXCR. The table includes about 55,000 distinct CDR3 sequences, 3% to 4.5% detected once. Sequenced sample: PBMCs. The source of these receptors is a man aged 25-45 years with multiple sclerosis.

This clonotype was detected ten times or more. CDR3 loop: CASSSPDRGDTEAFF. The CDR3 nucleotides are TGCGCCAGCAGCTCCCCGGACAGGGGTGACACTGAAGCTTTCTTT. J is TRBJ1-1 and V is TRBV5-1; 9 bases align to TRBD1. The CDR3 extends over 15 amino acids. CDR1 is SGHRS, CDR2 YFSETQ, per germline. V shed 3 bases, J shed 3 bases, and the junction held 6 bases outside the gene matches.

Ten or more counts support this clonotype. The chain links TRBV14 to TRBJ2-5, with D tentatively TRBD2 (6 bases). The V gene's germline CDR1 is SGHDN and CDR2 FVKESK. Trimming stripped 0 bases from V and 9 bases from J, with 26 bases between. The CDR3 covers 18 residues. The CDR3 coding sequence is TGTGCCAGCAGCCAAGATGGCGGGACGGACGGGGAGTACGGGCCCCAGTACTTC. Translated, it gives CASSQDGGTDGEYGPQYF.